This T cell receptor beta chain was profiled in a study of cytomegalovirus exposure and HLA in healthy donors. In germline, CDR1 is GTSNPN, CDR2 SVGIG (reference sequence). The CDR3 has 14 residues. V dropped 2 bases and J dropped 7 bases, with 17 bases sitting between them. As to this clone: Antigen specificity is unknown.

Study-level results: In all likelihood, a cluster of highly shared sequence variants was a sequencing artifact. A later analysis associated roughly 15,000 TCR beta sequences with HLA alleles at a 0.05 false discovery rate.

A multiplex PCR was run with 60 Vbeta primers and 13 Jbeta primers. In the authors' methods: Later, roughly 80 million unique TCR beta chains were counted in an analysis, and some 10 million of them were shared. Assay: immunoSEQ multiplex PCR; the TCRdb copy retains only in-frame clones and omits some. Clone size and the V and J calls come from that table; the DNA yielded D and trimming. Of about 97,000 clones in the sample, less than 90% were seen once. The TCR sequence derives from a man aged 35-49 years in good health and CMV-seronegative. Sequenced material: PBMCs. This sequence joins TRBV30 and TRBJ2-5; a weak D match, TRBD2 (6 bases). The CDR3: CAWSPGASEGTQYF. CDR3 in DNA: TGTGCCTGGAGTCCCGGGGCTAGCGAGGGGACCCAGTACTTC.